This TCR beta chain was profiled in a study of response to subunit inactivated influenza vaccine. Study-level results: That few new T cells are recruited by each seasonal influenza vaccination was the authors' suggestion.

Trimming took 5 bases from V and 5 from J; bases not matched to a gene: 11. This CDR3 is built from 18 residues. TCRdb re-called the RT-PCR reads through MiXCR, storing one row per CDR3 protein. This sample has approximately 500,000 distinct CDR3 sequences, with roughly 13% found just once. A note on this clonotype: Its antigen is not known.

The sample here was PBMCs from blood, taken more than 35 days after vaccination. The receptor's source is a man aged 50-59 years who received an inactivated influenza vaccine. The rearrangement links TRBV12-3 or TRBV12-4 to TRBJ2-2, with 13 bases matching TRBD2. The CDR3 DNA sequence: TGTGCCAGCAGTGGGTCGCGCGGACTAGCGGGAGTTACCGGGGAGCTGTTTTTT. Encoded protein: CASSGSRGLAGVTGELFF.